This passage covers 29 T cell receptor beta chains from one sample sequenced in a study of blood T cells in healthy people across ages. Next came a second PCR, run for about 6 to 11 cycles, which used a sample-barcoded 5' primer along with a J-beta primer mix. TCRdb called the 5' RACE reads again in MiXCR, with one record for every CDR3 protein. Of roughly 730,000 distinct CDR3 sequences listed, approximately 60% were seen once; the top ten hold around 24%. Sequenced sample: blood. The receptors were gathered from a man aged 40-50 years in good health.

The chain links TRBV4-1 to TRBJ1-5; D perhaps matches TRBD1 (5 bases). V lost 0 bases, J lost 1 base, and 10 bases lay in between. The germline V gene encodes CDR1 MGHRA and CDR2 YSYEKL. The CDR3 has 16 amino acids. In DNA form, the CDR3 reads TGCGCCAGCAGCCAAGACCCAGGGAACAGCAATCAGCCCCAGCATTTT. Translated: CASSQDPGNSNQPQHF.

The V gene is TRBV12-3 or TRBV12-4, the J gene TRBJ1-5; 7 nucleotides agree with TRBD1. Trimming at V came to 6 bases and at J to 0 bases, leaving 8 bases not matched to a gene. The CDR3 loop spans 16 amino acids. The CDR3 loop is CASSLRTGLSNQPQHF. The CDR3 region has the DNA TGTGCCAGCAGCTTAAGGACAGGACTTAGCAATCAGCCCCAGCATTTT.

V and J are TRBV12-3 or TRBV12-4 and TRBJ2-3; 7 nucleotides agree with TRBD1. This CDR3 has 17 residues. Trimming cost V 8 bases and J 4 bases; bases outside gene matches: 18. The CDR3 loop is CASRRPGQTGDADTQYF. CDR3 coding DNA: TGTGCCAGCCGGCGACCGGGACAGACTGGGGACGCAGATACGCAGTATTTT.

This clonotype was seen only a few times. The V gene is TRBV29-1, the J gene TRBJ2-7, with D tentatively TRBD2 (6 bases). TRBJ2-5 matches the DNA end more closely, so the J call is doubtful. The CDR3 spans 13 residues. Germline assignment: CDR1 SQVTM and CDR2 ANQGSEA. This CDR3 is CSHSRTGGETQYF. The CDR3 DNA sequence: TGCAGTCATTCTCGGACCGGGGGAGAGACCCAGTACTTC.

This clonotype was picked up a small number of times. V usage is TRBV5-1 and J usage is TRBJ2-1; TRBD2 matches 9 bases. This CDR3 is 15 amino acids long. CDR1 is SGHRS, CDR2 YFSETQ, per germline. Losses at the gene ends were 1 base for V and 5 bases for J; bases not matched to a gene: 4. The CDR3 is CASSLRVAGDNEQFF. In DNA, the CDR3 is TGCGCCAGCAGCTTGAGGGTAGCGGGGGACAATGAGCAGTTCTTC.

This chain joins TRBV6-2 or TRBV6-3 and TRBJ1-2; D remains unclear. Between the trimmed V and J ends, which lost 8 bases and 2 bases, there was a span of 12 bases. Germline V gene data show CDR1 as MNHEY and CDR2 as SVGEGT. CDR3 length: 13 residues. CDR3 protein: CASAEVQNYGYTF. In nucleotides, the CDR3 is TGTGCCAGCGCTGAAGTCCAGAACTATGGCTACACCTTC.

The chain recombines TRBV28 with TRBJ1-1, with D perhaps TRBD1 (6 bases). The CDR3 has 15 residues. V dropped 6 bases and J dropped 1 base, with 15 bases sitting between them. The germline V gene has CDR1 MDHEN and CDR2 SYDVKM. The CDR3 nucleotides read TGTGCCAGCAGAAACAGGGCGGCCCGGAACACTGAAGCTTTCTTT. This codes for CASRNRAARNTEAFF.

CDR3 in amino acids: CASSPAQGNYGYTF. CDR3 DNA sequence: TGTGCCAGCAGCCCCGCTCAGGGAAACTATGGCTACACCTTC. The chain joins TRBV9 to TRBJ1-2, with D perhaps TRBD1 (5 bases). CDR3 length equals 14 residues. Trimming removed 4 bases at V and 2 bases at J, with 12 bases between. The germline V gene has CDR1 SGDLS and CDR2 YYNGEE. The whole variable domain, filled in from reference TRBV9 and TRBJ1-2, reads DSGVTQTPKHLITATGQRVTLRCSPRSGDLSVYWYQQSLDQGLQFLIQYYNGEERAKGNILERFSAQQFPDLHSELNLSSLELGDSALYFCASSPAQGNYGYTFGSGTRLTVV.

The rearrangement links TRBV5-1 to TRBJ2-5; possibly TRBD2 for D (6 bases). The tail of the sequence fits TRBJ2-7 better, so the J call may be wrong. The CDR3 is 16 amino acids. CDR1 is SGHRS, CDR2 YFSETQ, per germline. The CDR3 here is CASSSRVGGNEREQYF. The CDR3 DNA follows: TGCGCCAGCAGCTCAAGGGTAGGAGGGAATGAACGCGAGCAGTACTTC.

The chain has TRBV20-1 and TRBJ1-5; the D gene is possibly TRBD1 (6 bases). The CDR3 contains 14 residues. V lost 4 bases and J lost 3, with 13 bases in between. Germline CDR1 reads DFQATT; CDR2 reads SNEGSKA (reference sequence). DNA of the CDR3: TGCAGTGCTAAAGGGCAGGGGCCCAATCAGCCCCAGCATTTT. As protein: CSAKGQGPNQPQHF.

The genes are TRBV28 and TRBJ2-7; 9 bases map to TRBD2. Germline V CDR1 and CDR2: MDHEN, SYDVKM. This CDR3 has 17 amino acids. With 7 bases clipped from V and 1 base from J, the junction kept 14 bases outside the gene matches. Here the CDR3 DNA reads TGTGCCAGCAAATCGGGGGGTAGCGGGAGTTCGTCCTACGAGCAGTACTTC. This codes for CASKSGGSGSSSYEQYF.

This rearrangement joins TRBV7-2 to TRBJ1-2; D is ambiguous. Germline loops: CDR1 SGHTA, CDR2 FQGNSA. The V gene lost 2 bases and the J gene lost 0 bases, with 7 bases spanning the gap. The CDR3 extends over 14 amino acids. The chain's CDR3 is CASSLQLSNYGYTF. DNA of the CDR3: TGTGCCAGCAGCTTACAACTCTCTAACTATGGCTACACCTTC.

The chain uses TRBV27 and TRBJ2-3, with D perhaps matching TRBD2 (6 bases). This CDR3 contains 14 residues. The V end lost 6 bases, the J end lost 1 base, and 11 bases lay between the germline ends. Germline CDR1 reads MNHEY; CDR2 reads SMNVEV (reference sequence). The CDR3 spells CASRWRGGTDTQYF. As DNA, the CDR3 is TGTGCCAGCAGATGGCGGGGAGGCACAGATACGCAGTATTTT.

This clonotype was picked up a small number of times. This chain uses TRBV7-2 with TRBJ2-4; possibly TRBD1 for D (6 bases). The DNA matches TRBJ2-7 better at its end, which makes the J call doubtful. The CDR3 has 15 residues. The germline V gene has CDR1 SGHTA and CDR2 FQGNSA. The CDR3 loop reads CASSLYVDPRGEQYF. The CDR3 DNA sequence: TGTGCCAGCAGCTTATACGTGGACCCCAGGGGCGAGCAGTACTTC.

This chain links TRBV24-1 with TRBJ1-2; TRBD1 aligns across 8 bases. This CDR3 spans 15 amino acids. Germline assignment: CDR1 KGHDR and CDR2 SFDVKD. J was trimmed by 7 bases and V by 2 bases; bases with no gene match: 8. This CDR3 reads CATSDYAGTGAGYTF. The CDR3 DNA sequence: TGTGCCACCAGTGATTATGCCGGGACAGGCGCTGGCTACACCTTC.

This clonotype has only a few counts. The chain is built from TRBV5-5 and TRBJ1-5, with 8 bases lining up with TRBD1. Germline-derived CDR1 and CDR2 are SGHKS and YYEKEE (reference sequence). V lost 4 bases, J lost 3 bases, and 6 bases stayed unmatched. This CDR3 contains 15 residues. The DNA for the CDR3 is TGTGCCAGCAGCCCACAGGGGGATTTCAATCAGCCCCAGCATTTT. This encodes CASSPQGDFNQPQHF. The entire variable domain, with the rest obtained from reference TRBV5-5 and TRBJ1-5, is as follows: DAGVTQSPTHLIKTRGQQVTLRCSPISGHKSVSWYQQVLGQGPQFIFQYYEKEERGRGNFPDRFSARQFPNYSSELNVNALLLGDSALYLCASSPQGDFNQPQHFGDGTRLSIL.

The rearrangement links TRBV27 to TRBJ2-1; TRBD2 agrees at 7 bases. The germline V gene has CDR1 MNHEY and CDR2 SMNVEV (reference sequence). This CDR3 contains 14 residues. V lost 6 bases to trimming and J lost 4 bases; unmatched junction nucleotides: 6. The CDR3 coding sequence is TGTGCCAGCAGATTAGCGGGCGTGTACAATGAGCAGTTCTTC. Translation: CASRLAGVYNEQFF.

This sequence joins TRBV28 and TRBJ2-4; the D gene is possibly TRBD1 (6 bases). The CDR3 extends over 16 amino acids. The ends were cut back, 1 base at V and 7 bases at J, with 17 bases in the middle. Germline lookup yields CDR1 MDHEN and CDR2 SYDVKM. In DNA, the CDR3 is TGTGCCAGCAGTTTATCCCGACAGGCTATTGGGAACATTCAGTACTTC. The encoded protein is CASSLSRQAIGNIQYF.

Ten or more counts support this clonotype. This chain uses TRBV29-1 with TRBJ2-1; possible D gene TRBD2, 6 bases. CDR3 size: 14 residues. Germline V gives CDR1 SQVTM, CDR2 ANQGSEA. The V end lost 5 bases, the J end lost 0 bases, and 11 bases lay between the germline ends. CDR3 sequence: CSVYSGYSYNEQFF. The CDR3 bases are TGCAGCGTTTATAGCGGTTACTCCTACAATGAGCAGTTCTTC.

This clonotype was recorded only once. The chain recombines TRBV20-1 with TRBJ1-4; D is unclear. The CDR3 is made up of 15 amino acids. Trimming pared 0 bases from V and 3 bases from J, leaving 11 bases between. The germline V gene encodes CDR1 DFQATT and CDR2 SNEGSKA (reference sequence). The CDR3 is CSARESGGPNEKLFF. In DNA, the CDR3 is TGCAGTGCTAGAGAAAGTGGCGGCCCTAATGAAAAACTGTTTTTT.

The V call is TRBV6-6, the J call TRBJ1-4; the match to TRBD1 covers 10 bases. The V gene's germline CDR1 is MNHNY and CDR2 SVGAGI (reference sequence). The CDR3 totals 15 residues. V shed 5 bases, J shed 8 bases, and the junction held 8 bases outside the gene matches. CDR3 amino acids: CASSIRQGAGEKLFF. CDR3 bases: TGTGCCAGCAGTATCCGACAGGGGGCCGGGGAAAAACTGTTTTTT.

The V call is TRBV7-3, the J call TRBJ2-1, with D unresolved. Germline assignment: CDR1 SGHTA and CDR2 FQGTGA. CDR3 length: 15 amino acids. V lost 5 bases and J lost 4, with 15 bases in between. CDR3 nucleotides: TGTGCCAGCAGCACACAACCGGGCCCTTACAATGAGCAGTTCTTC. Residues: CASSTQPGPYNEQFF.

This clonotype was observed a handful of times. In nucleotides, the CDR3 is TGTGCCAGCAGCTGGGGATTCCAAGAGACCCAGTACTTC. As protein: CASSWGFQETQYF. J is TRBJ2-5 and V is TRBV7-2, with D uncertain. V gave up 4 bases and J gave up 1 base, with 7 bases separating them. CDR3 length equals 13 residues. Germline V lookup: CDR1 SGHTA, CDR2 FQGNSA.

This clonotype was seen a single time. The chain carries TRBV6-2 or TRBV6-3 and TRBJ2-1; TRBD2 agrees at 9 bases. V lost 0 bases and J lost 12; bases outside the gene matches: 12. The CDR3 consists of 16 residues. The germline V gene has CDR1 MNHEY and CDR2 SVGEGT. CDR3 sequence: CASSYSIASGTKWQFF. Written as DNA, the CDR3 is TGTGCCAGCAGTTACTCGATAGCTAGCGGGACCAAGTGGCAGTTCTTC.

This clonotype was detected many times. The chain employs TRBV10-2 and TRBJ1-2, with D perhaps TRBD1 (6 bases). The V gene's germline CDR1 is WSHSY and CDR2 SAAADI. This CDR3 spans 14 amino acids. Deletions cut 0 bases from V and 8 bases from J, with 13 bases between. CDR3 sequence reads: CASSESTGLWGYTF. Written as DNA, the CDR3 is TGCGCCAGCAGTGAGTCGACAGGACTTTGGGGCTACACCTTC.

This chain connects TRBV6-1 to TRBJ2-5; D remains unclear. This CDR3 has 14 residues. The germline V gene encodes CDR1 MNHNS and CDR2 SASEGT. V dropped 5 bases and J dropped 3 bases, with 13 bases sitting between them. The CDR3 reads CASSRRFGEETQYF. The CDR3 nucleotides are TGTGCCAGCAGTCGCCGCTTTGGAGAAGAGACCCAGTACTTC.

In this sample, this clonotype turned up a few times. The chain is built from TRBV7-2 and TRBJ2-3; 7 bases fit TRBD1. V dropped 2 bases and J dropped 11; count of bases not matched to a gene: 7. The CDR3 is made up of 13 amino acids. Germline V gene sequence: CDR1 SGHTA, CDR2 FQGNSA. The CDR3 nucleotides are TGTGCCAGCAGCTTAAGAGGGGGCCCTGAGCAGTATTTT. Protein: CASSLRGGPEQYF.

The chain is built from TRBV2 and TRBJ2-1, with TRBD1 as a possible D gene (6 bases). This CDR3 has 14 amino acids. With 5 bases removed from V and 9 bases from J, the gap between germline ends came to 17 bases. Germline lookup yields CDR1 SNHLY and CDR2 FYNNEI. CDR3 sequence reads: CASSLMTNRAEQFF. The CDR3 nucleotides are TGTGCCAGCAGTCTGATGACCAACAGGGCTGAGCAGTTCTTC.

V usage is TRBV24-1 and J usage is TRBJ2-3; weak D call: TRBD2 (5 bases). Germline CDR1 KGHDR, CDR2 SFDVKD. The CDR3 runs 13 residues. V was trimmed by 9 bases and J by 4 bases, leaving 13 bases between them. This CDR3 reads CATGRGTSDTQYF. CDR3 DNA sequence: TGTGCCACCGGTCGGGGTACATCAGATACGCAGTATTTT.